These 16 T cell receptor beta chains originate from one sample sequenced in a study of blood T cells in healthy people across ages. Combining a sample-barcoded 5' primer with a J-beta primer mix, a second PCR ran for about 6 to 12 cycles. TCRdb passed the 5' RACE reads through MiXCR, listing each CDR3 protein once. The sample yields more than 700,000 distinct CDR3 sequences, about 45% seen once. Input material: blood. These receptor sequences come from an elderly man in good health.

Many counts were recorded for this clonotype. The chain links TRBV2 to TRBJ2-1; D not resolved. V lost 2 bases and J lost 9, with 8 bases in between. The CDR3 spans 12 residues. Germline V CDR1 and CDR2: SNHLY, FYNNEI. CDR3 protein: CASSESGSEQFF. In DNA form, the CDR3 reads TGTGCCAGCAGTGAAAGTGGTAGTGAGCAGTTCTTC. Variable domain in full (rest from reference TRBV2 and TRBJ2-1): EPEVTQTPSHQVTQMGQEVILRCVPISNHLYFYWYRQILGQKVEFLVSFYNNEISEKSEIFDDQFSVERPDGSNFTLKIRSTKLEDSAMYFCASSESGSEQFFGPGTRLTVL.

The chain employs TRBV25-1 and TRBJ2-7; 8 bases align to TRBD1. The V gene's germline CDR1 is MGHDK and CDR2 SYGVNS. The J segment lost 1 base and the V segment lost 8 bases, leaving 7 bases of the junction unmatched. The CDR3 is 14 residues long. The DNA of the CDR3 is TGTGCCAGCGTTCCGGACAGGGCGTCCTACGAGCAGTACTTC. This encodes CASVPDRASYEQYF.

In its sample, this clonotype was seen a few times. The chain links TRBV20-1 to TRBJ2-1; the match to TRBD2 covers 13 bases. Germline V lookup: CDR1 DFQATT, CDR2 SNEGSKA (reference sequence). V shed 7 bases, J shed 8 bases, and the junction held 2 bases outside the gene matches. The CDR3 is 12 amino acids. The CDR3: CSGLAGGHEQFF. CDR3 DNA sequence: TGCAGTGGACTAGCGGGAGGCCATGAGCAGTTCTTC.

Ten or more counts support this clonotype. This chain links TRBV20-1 with TRBJ2-5; D unresolved. The CDR3 sequence is 13 residues long. Germline loops: CDR1 DFQATT, CDR2 SNEGSKA (reference sequence). V lost 0 bases to trimming and J lost 3 bases, with 8 bases between them. The DNA of the CDR3 is TGCAGTGCTAGAGATCCCCAGGAAGAGACCCAGTACTTC. This sequence encodes CSARDPQEETQYF.

The chain couples TRBV2 to TRBJ2-1; a weak D match, TRBD2 (6 bases). The CDR3 length is 14 residues. Germline-derived CDR1 and CDR2 are SNHLY and FYNNEI. Trimming cost V 10 bases and J 9 bases, with 22 bases left between them. The CDR3 DNA follows: TGTGCCAAGCAGGTAGCGCAAGGAGGGAGTGAGCAGTTCTTC. Its protein product is CAKQVAQGGSEQFF.

This clonotype has at least ten counts. The rearrangement links TRBV9 to TRBJ2-5; no definite D call. The germline V and J ends were trimmed by 0 bases and 3 bases, with 12 bases remaining between them. This CDR3 contains 15 residues. Germline values: CDR1 SGDLS, CDR2 YYNGEE. Written as DNA, the CDR3 is TGTGCCAGCAGCGTAGCTCAACAGTACGAAGAGACCCAGTACTTC. It codes for CASSVAQQYEETQYF. The complete variable domain, with remaining parts taken from reference TRBV9 and TRBJ2-5, reads DSGVTQTPKHLITATGQRVTLRCSPRSGDLSVYWYQQSLDQGLQFLIQYYNGEERAKGNILERFSAQQFPDLHSELNLSSLELGDSALYFCASSVAQQYEETQYFGPGTRLLVL.

The V and J genes are TRBV7-6 and TRBJ2-1; 11 bases agree with TRBD2. The V gene end was trimmed by 4 bases and the J gene end by 7 bases; junction bases not matched to a gene: 6. The CDR3 runs 15 residues. Per the germline V gene, CDR1 is SGHVS and CDR2 is FNYEAQ. CDR3 nucleotides: TGTGCCAGCAGCTCCACTAGCGGGAGAGAAAATGAGCAGTTCTTC. It codes for CASSSTSGRENEQFF.

The sample holds many counts of this clonotype. The chain has TRBV11-3 and TRBJ2-5; D is perhaps TRBD1 (6 bases). Trimming cost V 5 bases and J 5 bases, with 18 bases left between them. This CDR3 region has 15 residues. Germline V gene sequence: CDR1 SGHNT, CDR2 YENEEA. CDR3: CASSQRDTRGETQYF. The CDR3 bases are TGTGCCAGCAGCCAAAGGGACACTAGGGGGGAGACCCAGTACTTC.

The chain combines TRBV7-2 with TRBJ2-3, with 10 bases aligning to TRBD2. Trimming cost V 1 base and J 6 bases; bases outside gene matches: 4. The CDR3 has 15 amino acids. Germline CDR1 and CDR2: SGHTA and FQGNSA. This CDR3 is CASSLVVAGGDTQYF. CDR3 DNA sequence: TGTGCCAGCAGCTTAGTTGTAGCGGGAGGTGATACGCAGTATTTT.

The V gene is TRBV15, the J gene TRBJ2-1; 9 bases map to TRBD1. Germline CDR1 LNHNV, CDR2 YYDKDF (reference sequence). This CDR3 has 16 amino acids. Germline trimming cut 5 bases from V and 8 bases from J; bases unmatched to any gene: 13. CDR3 DNA: TGTGCCACCAGCGGGGGACAGGGCTGGGGTTCGGATGAGCAGTTCTTC. Protein product: CATSGGQGWGSDEQFF.

This clonotype has only a few counts. CDR3 region: CAASSRSTDTQYF. The CDR3 DNA follows: TGTGCCGCCTCTAGCAGAAGCACAGATACGCAGTATTTT. V is TRBV3-1 and J is TRBJ2-3; possible D gene TRBD2, 5 bases. CDR1 is LGHDT and CDR2 is YNNKEL in the germline V gene (reference sequence). CDR3 length: 13 amino acids. V gave up 11 bases and J gave up 0 bases, with 12 bases separating them.

This sequence joins TRBV24-1 and TRBJ2-7; the D gene could be TRBD1 or TRBD2 (5 bases each). Matching the DNA end better, TRBJ2-5 makes the J call doubtful. CDR3 length equals 12 residues. Germline values: CDR1 KGHDR, CDR2 SFDVKD. CDR3 DNA sequence: TGTGCCACCAGGGGGACGCTGGAGACCCAGTACTTC. Protein: CATRGTLETQYF.

The rearrangement joins TRBV29-1 to TRBJ2-2; unclear D gene. This CDR3 has 13 residues. Germline assignment: CDR1 SQVTM and CDR2 ANQGSEA. With 7 bases removed from V and 2 bases from J, the gap between germline ends came to 11 bases. The CDR3 protein is CSGAVPNTGELFF. The CDR3 region has the DNA TGCAGCGGGGCAGTCCCAAACACCGGGGAGCTGTTTTTT.

The chain uses TRBV21-1 and TRBJ2-7; the D call in the table, TRBD1, was not verified against the DNA. TRBV21-1 is a listed pseudogene. The CDR3 contains 13 residues. CDR3 in amino acids: CASRQDSPYEQYF. The DNA for the CDR3 is TGTGCCAGCCGACAGGACTCACCCTACGAGCAGTACTTC.

The table lists this clonotype with a few counts. V gene TRBV29-1 combines with J gene TRBJ2-5, with 8 bases fitting TRBD1. The CDR3 is 14 amino acids. V was clipped by 4 bases and J by 5 bases; unmatched bases: 9. Germline assignment: CDR1 SQVTM and CDR2 ANQGSEA. In DNA form, the CDR3 reads TGCAGCGTTGCCCCCCAGGGGGCGCGGGAGACCCAGTACTTC. This codes for CSVAPQGARETQYF.

The chain is built from TRBV28 and TRBJ2-5, with a weak D call TRBD1 (6 bases). The last part of the DNA fits TRBJ2-7 better; the J call may be wrong. Germline CDR1 reads MDHEN; CDR2 reads SYDVKM. The CDR3 runs to 15 residues. The CDR3 reads CASRGFRWGRGEQYF. CDR3 coding DNA: TGTGCCAGTCGCGGGTTTCGGTGGGGGCGAGGCGAGCAGTACTTC.